These 20 T cell receptor beta chains came from one sample sequenced in a study of T cell repertoires in cytomegalovirus infection. No antigen has been identified for these receptors. TCRdb reprocessed the reads with MiXCR, giving one entry per CDR3 protein. The sample has roughly 87,000 distinct CDR3 sequences; 29% are singletons. This specimen consisted of CD8+ T cells from cultured PBMCs, obtained from culture after CMV antigen stimulation. The receptors were gathered from a human donor in good health (CMV status not recorded). Some clones in this sample may be carry-over from other donors' samples.

The chain joins TRBV7-6 to TRBJ2-5; 10 positions match TRBD1. The CDR3 has 15 amino acids. Germline V gene data show CDR1 as SGHVS and CDR2 as FNYEAQ. V lost 3 bases and J lost 3; bases outside the gene matches: 4. The CDR3 loop is CASSFPGTGEETQYF. CDR3 nucleotide sequence: TGTGCCAGCAGCTTCCCCGGGACAGGGGAAGAGACCCAGTACTTC.

This clonotype appeared a few times. This rearrangement joins TRBV19 to TRBJ2-1; 13 bases fit TRBD2. The junction had 14 bases not matched to a gene; V was cut back by 8 bases and J by 7 bases. The CDR3 length is 17 residues. The V gene's germline CDR1 is LNHDA and CDR2 SQIVND (reference sequence). This CDR3 is CASQTRILAGGENEQFF. CDR3 bases: TGTGCCAGTCAAACCCGCATACTAGCGGGGGGGGAGAATGAGCAGTTCTTC.

The chain is built from TRBV19 and TRBJ1-1; D possibly corresponds to TRBD1 (6 bases). The CDR3 spans 14 residues. From germline, CDR1 is LNHDA and CDR2 SQIVND (reference sequence). With 5 bases removed from V and 2 bases from J, the gap between germline ends came to 12 bases. This CDR3 reads CASSWGQTNTEAFF. The CDR3 DNA is TGTGCCAGTAGTTGGGGGCAAACAAACACTGAAGCTTTCTTT.

This chain connects TRBV6-6 to TRBJ2-1, with TRBD2 identical over 8 bases. Germline V lookup: CDR1 MNHNY, CDR2 SVGAGI (reference sequence). Germline trimming cut 2 bases from V and 10 bases from J; bases unmatched to any gene: 7. The CDR3 spans 14 residues. Here the CDR3 reads CASSYAAGGREQFF. The CDR3 bases are TGTGCCAGCAGTTACGCGGCGGGGGGAAGGGAGCAGTTCTTC.

The CDR3 loop reads CASGEGTSYNEQFF. Here the CDR3 DNA reads TGTGCCAGCGGCGAGGGGACCTCCTACAATGAGCAGTTCTTC. V usage is TRBV25-1 and J usage is TRBJ2-1; D may correspond to TRBD1 or TRBD2 (5 bases each). Trimming stripped 8 bases from V and 0 bases from J, with 11 bases between. CDR3 length equals 14 residues. Germline values: CDR1 MGHDK, CDR2 SYGVNS.

This clonotype came up a few times. The chain has TRBV7-6 and TRBJ2-3; tentatively, D is TRBD2 (6 bases). This CDR3 spans 16 amino acids. The ends were cut back, 5 bases at V and 4 bases at J, with 19 bases in the middle. Germline lookup yields CDR1 SGHVS and CDR2 FNYEAQ. In nucleotides, the CDR3 is TGTGCCAGCAGCGCCCCCGGGGACTCGAGCGCAGATACGCAGTATTTT. It codes for CASSAPGDSSADTQYF. The variable domain in full, with the rest retrieved from reference TRBV7-6 and TRBJ2-3, is GAGVSQSPRYKVTKRGQDVALRCDPISGHVSLYWYRQALGQGPEFLTYFNYEAQQDKSGLPNDRFSAERPEGSISTLTIQRTEQRDSAMYRCASSAPGDSSADTQYFGPGTRLTVL.

This clonotype was seen a few times. The genes are TRBV4-1 and TRBJ2-2, with unresolved D. This CDR3 contains 14 residues. The ends were cut back, 1 base at V and 3 bases at J, with 6 bases in the middle. Germline loops: CDR1 MGHRA, CDR2 YSYEKL. In DNA, the CDR3 is TGCGCCAGCAGCCAAGCTACCCACACCGGGGAGCTGTTTTTT. Translated: CASSQATHTGELFF.

The chain employs TRBV13 and TRBJ1-4; D is unclear. The germline gives CDR1 PRHDT, CDR2 FYEKMQ (reference sequence). This CDR3 comprises 13 residues. Trimming shortened V by 4 bases and J by 12 bases, and 15 bases separated the two germline ends. Written as DNA, the CDR3 is TGTGCCAGCAGCTCCCCCGCGGCCGATGAACTGTTTTTT. Its protein product is CASSSPAADELFF.

This clonotype has a handful of counts. The chain couples TRBV6-1 to TRBJ1-2; D unresolved. Germline V gene data show CDR1 as MNHNS and CDR2 as SASEGT. This CDR3 contains 12 residues. V was cut by 6 bases and J by 5 bases, with 10 bases left in between. DNA of the CDR3: TGTGCCAGCAGGGATAACGGTTATGGCTACACCTTC. Protein sequence: CASRDNGYGYTF.

The DNA for the CDR3 is TGTGCCAGCAGTTTATCCGTCGGGGACAGGGGGATCAATGAGCAGTTCTTC. This sequence encodes CASSLSVGDRGINEQFF. The chain employs TRBV27 and TRBJ2-1; 11 bases match TRBD1. The CDR3 spans 17 residues. Per the germline V gene, CDR1 is MNHEY and CDR2 is SMNVEV (reference sequence). V lost 0 bases, J lost 6 bases, and 7 bases stayed unmatched.

This clonotype appeared many times. This chain joins TRBV7-3 and TRBJ2-1; the match to TRBD2 covers 11 bases. Germline loops: CDR1 SGHTA, CDR2 FQGTGA. The CDR3 extends over 14 amino acids. After removal of 5 bases from V and 10 bases from J, the junction contained 7 bases not matched to a gene. Here the CDR3 reads CASSVSGGAVEQFF. CDR3 nucleotide sequence: TGTGCCAGCAGCGTTAGCGGGGGGGCAGTCGAGCAGTTCTTC.

This clonotype was observed at least ten times. V gene TRBV13 combines with J gene TRBJ2-1; 8 positions agree with TRBD2. Germline V gives CDR1 PRHDT, CDR2 FYEKMQ (reference sequence). The CDR3 loop spans 14 amino acids. V shed 5 bases, J shed 7 bases, and the junction held 7 bases outside the gene matches. The CDR3: CASSPGLALNEQFF. CDR3 sequence (DNA): TGTGCCAGCAGCCCCGGACTAGCTTTGAATGAGCAGTTCTTC.

This clonotype was counted at least ten times. The chain has TRBV7-7 and TRBJ1-4; tentatively, D is TRBD1 (6 bases). V was cut by 6 bases and J by 8 bases, with 19 bases left in between. Germline V gene lookup returns CDR1 SSHAT and CDR2 FNYEAQ (reference sequence). The CDR3 is 15 amino acids. CDR3 sequence: CASSLRPGAEEKLFF. The DNA for the CDR3 is TGTGCCAGCAGTCTCCGTCCGGGGGCGGAAGAAAAACTGTTTTTT.

Ten or more counts support this clonotype. This chain links TRBV12-3 or TRBV12-4 with TRBJ2-3; D is perhaps TRBD1 or TRBD2 (5 bases each). V lost 3 bases, J lost 4 bases, and 8 bases lay in between. The CDR3 is 13 amino acids. The CDR3 reads CASSFGGPDTQYF. The CDR3 DNA sequence: TGTGCCAGCAGTTTTGGGGGACCAGATACGCAGTATTTT.

This clonotype was seen a handful of times. This chain links TRBV12-3 or TRBV12-4 with TRBJ1-5, with unresolved D. The length of the CDR3 is 13 residues. Trimming removed 3 bases from V and 8 bases from J, with 11 bases in between. The CDR3: CASSLNRMEPQHF. DNA of the CDR3: TGTGCCAGCAGTTTGAACAGAATGGAGCCCCAGCATTTT.

The V and J genes are TRBV6-6 and TRBJ1-1, with D unresolved. This CDR3 has 17 amino acids. Germline V gene sequence: CDR1 MNHNY, CDR2 SVGAGI (reference sequence). Trimming removed 2 bases from V and 1 base from J, with 17 bases in between. CDR3 nucleotides: TGTGCCAGCAGTTACGGCCAAGTTACCATCCCGAACACTGAAGCTTTCTTT. It translates to CASSYGQVTIPNTEAFF.

Only a few counts were recorded for this clonotype. The chain joins TRBV7-6 to TRBJ2-1; 7 bases agree with TRBD1. The V and J ends lost 3 bases and 8 bases, in that order; junction bases with no gene match: 4. Germline V gene lookup returns CDR1 SGHVS and CDR2 FNYEAQ. This CDR3 spans 13 amino acids. The CDR3 protein is CASSFSTGYEQFF. The CDR3 DNA follows: TGTGCCAGCAGCTTTTCGACAGGGTATGAGCAGTTCTTC.

This clonotype has more than one count but fewer than ten. This chain joins TRBV12-3 or TRBV12-4 and TRBJ2-3; D perhaps matches TRBD2 (6 bases). The V end was cut by 3 bases, the J end by 2 bases, with 9 bases between. This CDR3 is built from 14 residues. The CDR3 sequence: CASSLRGNTDTQYF. For the CDR3, the DNA is TGTGCCAGCAGTTTGCGGGGTAACACAGATACGCAGTATTTT.

With regard to this clonotype: A much larger clonotype is one base distant, so this may be a read error. The chain is built from TRBV2 and TRBJ1-2, with D unclear. Germline-derived CDR1 and CDR2 are SNHLY and FYNNEI. The V and J ends lost 3 bases and 4 bases respectively, with 3 bases between them. CDR3 length: 11 amino acids. CDR3 residues: CASSDGYGYTF. The CDR3 DNA is TGTGCCAGCAGTGACGGCTATGGCTACACCTTC.

The V and J genes are TRBV20-1 and TRBJ2-1; weak D call: TRBD2 (5 bases). The V gene's germline CDR1 is DFQATT and CDR2 SNEGSKA (reference sequence). V lost 5 bases, J lost 0 bases, and 14 bases lay in between. CDR3 size: 15 residues. This CDR3 is CSAPAGVSSYNEQFF. CDR3 coding DNA: TGCAGTGCTCCCGCCGGGGTCAGCTCCTACAATGAGCAGTTCTTC.